This record covers a single T cell receptor (beta chain). These data come from a study of cytomegalovirus exposure and HLA in healthy donors. V lost 4 bases and J lost 7; bases outside the gene matches: 9. There are 16 residues in the CDR3. Germline-derived CDR1 and CDR2 are MDHEN and SYDVKM. The PCR ran on 60 Vbeta and 13 Jbeta primers. Using immunoSEQ multiplex PCR, the repertoire was profiled, and TCRdb retains in-frame clones only, with some absent. This sample has around 59,000 clones, with roughly 84% found just once. This clonotype originated in a human donor in good health. J is TRBJ2-1 and V is TRBV28, with TRBD2 matching over 11 bases. Specimen: PBMCs. The CDR3 protein is CASSSVSGRVWNEQFF. CDR3 DNA sequence: TGTGCCAGCAGTTCCGTTAGCGGGAGGGTTTGGAATGAGCAGTTCTTC.